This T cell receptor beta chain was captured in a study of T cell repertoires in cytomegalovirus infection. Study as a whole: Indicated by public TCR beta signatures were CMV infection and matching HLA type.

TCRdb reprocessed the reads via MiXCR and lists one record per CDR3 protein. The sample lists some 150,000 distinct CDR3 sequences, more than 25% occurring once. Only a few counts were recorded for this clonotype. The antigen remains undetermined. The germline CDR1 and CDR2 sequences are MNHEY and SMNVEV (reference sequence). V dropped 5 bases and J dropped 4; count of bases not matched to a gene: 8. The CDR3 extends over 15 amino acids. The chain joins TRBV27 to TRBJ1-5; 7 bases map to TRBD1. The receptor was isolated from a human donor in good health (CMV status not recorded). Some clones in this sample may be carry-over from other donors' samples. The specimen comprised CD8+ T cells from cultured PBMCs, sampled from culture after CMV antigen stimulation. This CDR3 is CASSTSDRVNQPQHF. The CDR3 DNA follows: TGTGCCAGCAGTACATCCGACAGGGTGAATCAGCCCCAGCATTTT.